Sequencing of this T cell receptor beta chain was carried out in a study of T cell responses to AZD1222 COVID-19 vaccine. General observations from the study: Elevations in Spike-specific TCR breadth and depth followed administration of two AZD1222 doses.

TCRdb's table, derived via immunoSEQ multiplex PCR, lists solely in-frame clones and lacks some. The sample gives around 99,000 clones, more than 80% of which show up once; 12% is in the top ten. CDR3 length: 17 residues. Germline loops: CDR1 MGHRA, CDR2 YSYEKL. Trimming removed 4 bases from V and 0 bases from J, with 16 bases in between. Comments on this clone: Its cognate antigen is unknown.

Source: peripheral blood, taken on day 0 of AZD1222 vaccination. The clonotype originates from an adult in good health. The J gene is TRBJ1-3, the V gene TRBV4-1, with D possibly TRBD1 on 5 matching bases. The CDR3 here is CASSPLPGLNSGNTIYF. The CDR3 DNA is TGCGCCAGCAGCCCCCTACCGGGACTGAACTCTGGAAACACCATATATTTT.